This T cell receptor beta chain was sequenced during a study of long-term antiretroviral therapy in people with HIV. The germline V gene has CDR1 SQVTM and CDR2 ANQGSEA. Unmatched junction bases numbered 12, after V lost 4 bases and J lost 3 bases. This CDR3 has 17 amino acids. Survey level was the resolution at which the v3.0 immunoSEQ assay ran. Produced via immunoSEQ multiplex PCR; TCRdb's table is partial and in-frame only. The sample consists of under 20,000 clones, over 60% of them appearing once. The receptor was isolated from a woman between 50 and 59 years old with HIV. Sequencing used unsorted PBMCs, obtained 0.5 years before starting antiretroviral therapy. The chain links TRBV29-1 to TRBJ2-3, with 11 bases identical to TRBD2. CDR3 amino acids: CSVAKFTGTSGTDTQYF. The CDR3 coding sequence is TGCAGCGTTGCTAAGTTCACCGGGACTAGCGGTACAGATACGCAGTATTTT.